This is a list of T cell receptor beta chains from one sample in a study of a mutant IDH1 vaccine in newly diagnosed glioma. The method was immunoSEQ multiplex PCR; TCRdb's version includes in-frame clones alone and lacks a portion of them. Here the sample spans 30,000 to 35,000 clones, nearly 90% being singletons. No antigen is known for these receptors. Sequencing used PBMCs, obtained from a glioma patient whose treatment included an IDH1 peptide vaccine. These receptors came from a man between 18 and 35 years old with glioma. The CDR3 runs from the conserved cysteine through the conserved F or W. Each record gives: J gene, clone size, D gene, V gene, CDR3 protein, CDR3 DNA. The D gene is left open where the match is weak. Clone size is not always given. Where it is, it says once, few, many or a class for expanded clones.

J: TRBJ1-2
size: .
D: .
V: TRBV6-1
CDR3: CASRGGVGSLYGYTF
DNA: TGTGCCAGCAGGGGAGGGGTAGGCAGCCTCTATGGCTACACCTTC

J: TRBJ2-2
size: few
D: TRBD2
V: TRBV6-4
CDR3: CASSEGAGDNTGELFF
DNA: TGTGCCAGCAGTGAAGGTGCGGGAGATAACACCGGGGAGCTGTTTTTT

J: TRBJ2-2
size: .
D: .
V: TRBV5-4
CDR3: CATQRSTIYTGELFF
DNA: TGTGCCACCCAGAGGTCAACAATATATACCGGGGAGCTGTTTTTT

J: TRBJ1-5
size: .
D: .
V: TRBV30
CDR3: CAWSEQGSQPQHF
DNA: TGTGCCTGGAGTGAGCAGGGCTCTCAGCCCCAGCATTTT

J: TRBJ2-7
size: .
D: .
V: TRBV4-3
CDR3: CASSQDAVGQGYEQYF
DNA: TGCGCCAGCAGCCAAGACGCGGTGGGACAAGGCTACGAGCAGTACTTC

J: TRBJ1-4
size: .
D: .
V: TRBV4-3
CDR3: CASSQDGGRVNEKLFF
DNA: TGCGCCAGCAGCCAAGATGGGGGCAGGGTTAATGAAAAACTGTTTTTT

J: TRBJ2-5
size: .
D: TRBD2
V: TRBV19
CDR3: CASSRTSAETQYF
DNA: TGTGCCAGTAGTAGGACTAGCGCAGAGACCCAGTACTTC

J: TRBJ2-1
size: .
D: .
V: TRBV5-1
CDR3: CASSGHAEQFF
DNA: TGCGCCAGCAGTGGGCACGCCGAGCAGTTCTTC

J: TRBJ2-2
size: .
D: TRBD2
V: TRBV7-9
CDR3: CASRGPGGSNTGELFF
DNA: TGTGCCAGCAGGGGCCCGGGAGGTTCGAACACCGGGGAGCTGTTTTTT

J: TRBJ1-2
size: .
D: .
V: TRBV5-4
CDR3: CASSSLQYVGYTF
DNA: TGTGCCAGCAGCTCCCTTCAATATGTTGGCTACACCTTC

J: TRBJ1-1
size: .
D: .
V: TRBV30
CDR3: CAWSAGQIHTEAFF
DNA: TGTGCCTGGAGTGCGGGGCAAATACACACTGAAGCTTTCTTT

J: TRBJ1-1
size: medium-sized
D: .
V: TRBV6-4
CDR3: CASSDRDNTEAFF
DNA: TGTGCCAGCAGTGACCGGGACAACACTGAAGCTTTCTTT